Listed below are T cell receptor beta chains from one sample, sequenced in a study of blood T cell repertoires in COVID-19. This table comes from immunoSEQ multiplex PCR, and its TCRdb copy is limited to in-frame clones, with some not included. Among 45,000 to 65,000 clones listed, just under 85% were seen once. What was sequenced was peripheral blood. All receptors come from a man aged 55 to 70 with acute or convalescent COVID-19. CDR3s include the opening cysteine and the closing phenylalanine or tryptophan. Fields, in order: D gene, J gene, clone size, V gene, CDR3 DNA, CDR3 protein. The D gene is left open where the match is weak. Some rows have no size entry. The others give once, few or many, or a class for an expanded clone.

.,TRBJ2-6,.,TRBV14,TGTGCCAGCAGCCCCTTAACAGGCTCTGGGGCCAACGTCCTGACTTTC,CASSPLTGSGANVLTF
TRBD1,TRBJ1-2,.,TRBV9,TGTGCCAGCAGCCCCTCGACAGGGATGACAGTTGGGAGCTACACCTTC,CASSPSTGMTVGSYTF
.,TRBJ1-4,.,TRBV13,TGTGCCAGCAGCTTAGGCCGGGGGTTAAAACTGTTTTTT,CASSLGRGLKLFF
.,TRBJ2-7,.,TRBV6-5,TGTGCCAGCAGAACAGGGAAAGAGCAGTACTTC,CASRTGKEQYF
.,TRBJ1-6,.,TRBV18,TGTGCCAGCTCTCCTTCAGGGAAATCACCCCTCCACTTT,CASSPSGKSPLHF
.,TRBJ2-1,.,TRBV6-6,TGTGCCAGCAGTTTGATGGACAGAGCCAATGAGCAGTTCTTC,CASSLMDRANEQFF
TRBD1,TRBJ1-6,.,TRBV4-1,TGCGCCAGCAGCCAAGCCGCAGGGGGCGCTTATAATTCACCCCTCCACTTT,CASSQAAGGAYNSPLHF
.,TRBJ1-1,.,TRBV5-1,TGCGCCAGCAGCTTGCCGGACAGCGACTTCATGAACACTGAAGCTTTCTTT,CASSLPDSDFMNTEAFF
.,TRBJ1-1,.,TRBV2,TGTGCCAGCAATGCAGACTTCATGAACACTGAAGCTTTCTTT,CASNADFMNTEAFF
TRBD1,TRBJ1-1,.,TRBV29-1,TGCAGCGTCCTCGACGTAAGACGACAGGGGGAAGCTTTCTTT,CSVLDVRRQGEAFF
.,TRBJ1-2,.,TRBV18,TGTGCCAGCTCACCCACGGAGGGGAACTATGGCTACACCTTC,CASSPTEGNYGYTF
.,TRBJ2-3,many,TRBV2,TGTGCCAGCACCTCCGCGTACAGCACAGATACGCAGTATTTT,CASTSAYSTDTQYF
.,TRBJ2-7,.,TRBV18,TGTGCCAGCTCACCAACAGATACCGACTACGAGCAGTACTTC,CASSPTDTDYEQYF
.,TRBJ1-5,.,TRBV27,TGTGCCAGCAGACCCGGGGGTTCCAATCAGCCCCAGCATTTT,CASRPGGSNQPQHF
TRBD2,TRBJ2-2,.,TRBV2,TGTGCCACCAAGGAAGCGGGGGGGCTCACCGGGGAGCTGTTTTTT,CATKEAGGLTGELFF
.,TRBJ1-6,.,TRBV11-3,TGTGCCAGCAGCTTAGACCCCACCTATAATTCACCCCTCCACTTT,CASSLDPTYNSPLHF
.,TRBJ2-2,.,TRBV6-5,TGTGCCAGCAGTTACAGGACAGCGAACACCGGGGAGCTGTTTTTT,CASSYRTANTGELFF
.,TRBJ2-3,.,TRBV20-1,TGCAGTGCCCTAGTCGGAGATACGCAGTATTTT,CSALVGDTQYF
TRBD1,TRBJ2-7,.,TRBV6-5,TGTGCCAGCATCGATCCGGGACAGGGGCTCTACGAGCAGTACTTC,CASIDPGQGLYEQYF
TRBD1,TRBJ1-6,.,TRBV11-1,TGTGCCAGCAGCCGGCGCGGGACAGGGGAGTACTCACCCCTCCACTTT,CASSRRGTGEYSPLHF
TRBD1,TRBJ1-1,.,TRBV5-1,TGCGCCAGCAGCCCGGACGGACAGGGCAGCCCTGAAGCTTTCTTT,CASSPDGQGSPEAFF
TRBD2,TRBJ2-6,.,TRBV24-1,TGTGCCACCAGTGAGGGGAGGGCTGTCCCTGGGGCCAACGTCCTGACTTTC,CATSEGRAVPGANVLTF
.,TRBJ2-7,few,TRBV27,TGTGCCAGCAGTTTTGAACGGTCGGGCGAGCAGTACTTC,CASSFERSGEQYF
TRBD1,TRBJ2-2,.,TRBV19,TGTGCCAGTAACCCCCTGACAGGGGCGACCGGGGAGCTGTTTTTT,CASNPLTGATGELFF
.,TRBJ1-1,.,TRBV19,TGTGCCAGTAGTATAGAGGGCCCCGCTACTGAAGCTTTCTTT,CASSIEGPATEAFF
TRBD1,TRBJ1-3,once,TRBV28,TGTGCCAGCAGTCCCGCCGGGACAGGGGGAAACACCATATATTTT,CASSPAGTGGNTIYF
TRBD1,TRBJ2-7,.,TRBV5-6,TGTGCCAGCAGCTGGGACAGGGGATACGAGCAGTACTTC,CASSWDRGYEQYF
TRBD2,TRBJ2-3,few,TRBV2,TGTGCCAGCAGGGAGCTAGCGGGGGCAGATACGCAGTATTTT,CASRELAGADTQYF
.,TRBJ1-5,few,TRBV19,TGTGCCAGTAGTATGGGGGGTCACCAGATCGATCAGCCCCAGCATTTT,CASSMGGHQIDQPQHF
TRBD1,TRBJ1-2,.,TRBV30,TGTGCCTGGAGTGTGGTTGGGACAGGGGGCCGAAGCGGCTACACCTTC,CAWSVVGTGGRSGYTF
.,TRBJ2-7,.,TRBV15,TGTGCCACCGTTCCTGGGGTTGACGGGGCCTACGAGCAGTACTTC,CATVPGVDGAYEQYF
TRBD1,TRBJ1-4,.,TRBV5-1,TGCGCCAGCAGCCACGGGACAGGGGATAATGAAAAACTGTTTTTT,CASSHGTGDNEKLFF
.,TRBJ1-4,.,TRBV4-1,TGCGCCAGCAGCCAAGATCGGGTAGGGGGGGGAAAACTGTTTTTT,CASSQDRVGGGKLFF
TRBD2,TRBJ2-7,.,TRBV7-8,TGTGCCAGCAGCCCAGCGTCAGGACTAGCGGGAGCCTACGAGCAGTACTTC,CASSPASGLAGAYEQYF
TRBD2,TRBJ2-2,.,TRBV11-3,TGTGCCAGCAGCTTTGGACTAGCGGGGGATCACGGGGAGCTGTTTTTT,CASSFGLAGDHGELFF
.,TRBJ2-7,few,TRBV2,TGTGCCAGCAGGGAGGTTCAGTCGAGCTCCTACGAGCAGTACTTC,CASREVQSSSYEQYF
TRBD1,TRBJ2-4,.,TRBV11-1,TGTGCCAGCAGTTTAGACAGGGAATTGAACATTCAGTACTTC,CASSLDRELNIQYF
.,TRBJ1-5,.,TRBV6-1,TGTGCCAGCAGTTCGGGGAGGCCCCAGCATTTT,CASSSGRPQHF
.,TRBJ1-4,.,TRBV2,TGTGCCAGCAGTGAGGTGGGCGCCGCAACTAATGAAAAACTGTTTTTT,CASSEVGAATNEKLFF
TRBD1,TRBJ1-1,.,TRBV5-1,TGCGCCAGCAGCCAAATGGTTTGGGACAGCACTGAAGCTTTCTTT,CASSQMVWDSTEAFF
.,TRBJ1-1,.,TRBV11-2,TGTGCCAGCAGCTTAGATAGGAGGCCCGGGGGTGGTGAAGCTTTCTTT,CASSLDRRPGGGEAFF
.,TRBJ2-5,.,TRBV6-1,TGTGCCAGCAGTGAAACCCCACGGCAAGAGACCCAGTACTTC,CASSETPRQETQYF
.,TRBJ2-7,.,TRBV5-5,TGTGCCAGCAGCCGCGAACCGGGACTCCGGGACCACGAGCAGTACTTC,CASSREPGLRDHEQYF
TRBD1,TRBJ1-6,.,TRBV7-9,TGTGCCAGCAAGGGGACAGTTAATTCACCCCTCCACTTT,CASKGTVNSPLHF
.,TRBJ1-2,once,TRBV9,TGTGCCAGCAGCGAGGTGGGGACACACGAAGGCTACACCTTC,CASSEVGTHEGYTF
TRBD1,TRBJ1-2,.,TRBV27,TGTGCCAGCAGTTTATGGGCAGGGGGCGGATATGGCTACACCTTC,CASSLWAGGGYGYTF
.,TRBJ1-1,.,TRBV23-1,TGCGCCAGCAGTCAATCTGTCGGGGCTGAAGCTTTCTTT,CASSQSVGAEAFF
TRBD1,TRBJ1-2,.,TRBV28,TGTGCCAGCAGTTATGGACAGGGCCTTAACTATGGCTACACCTTC,CASSYGQGLNYGYTF
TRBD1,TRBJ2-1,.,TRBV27,TGTGCCAGCAGTTTACAGGGGGCCTCCTACAATGAGCAGTTCTTC,CASSLQGASYNEQFF
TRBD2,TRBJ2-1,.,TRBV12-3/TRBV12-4,TGTGCCAGCAGTACTAGCGGGGGGGCCCGGGAGTTCTTC,CASSTSGGAREFF
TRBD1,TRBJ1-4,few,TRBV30,TGTGCCGGGGACAGGGCGCCGAATGAAAAACTGTTTTTT,CAGDRAPNEKLFF
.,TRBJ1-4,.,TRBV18,TGTGCCAGCTCACTAAATAACGGCGGAAAACTGTTTTTT,CASSLNNGGKLFF